This T cell receptor (beta chain) was retrieved from a study of T cell responses to AZD1222 COVID-19 vaccine. Points from the study as a whole: After the peak T cell response, and only then, were repertoires sampled. Epitopes outside B.1.351 and B.1.1.7 mutated regions reportedly drew nearly half of spike TCRs. Baseline serology detected seropositivity in only a handful of AZD1222 recipients. Compared with day 0, the breadth and depth of the Spike-specific TCR repertoire rose significantly after two doses of AZD1222.

Using immunoSEQ multiplex PCR, the repertoire was profiled, and TCRdb retains in-frame clones only, with some absent. The table records fewer than 75,000 clones, 90% to 95% of them present only once. Note on this clone: Its antigen remains unknown.

The CDR3 has 16 residues. J lost 1 base, V lost 2 bases, and 6 bases had no gene match. Germline CDR1 is MDHEN and CDR2 is SYDVKM. The rearrangement links TRBV28 to TRBJ1-1; 8 bases line up with TRBD1. The clonotype comes from an adult who received the MenACWY meningococcal vaccine as a control. The sample was peripheral blood, taken 28 days after the second dose of the MenACWY control vaccine. CDR3 loop: CASSLHRGGTNTEAFF. The CDR3, as DNA: TGTGCCAGCAGTTTACACAGGGGGGGAACGAACACTGAAGCTTTCTTT.